The 8 T cell receptor beta chains listed next were all sequenced from one sample in a study of OX40 agonist ivuxolimab in advanced cancers. Profiling relied on immunoSEQ multiplex PCR, and the TCRdb table lists in-frame clones only, not all of them. This table has about 93,000 clones, 90% to 95% appearing once. This material consisted of CD4+ or CD8+ T cells sorted from blood, taken in a trial of the OX40 agonist ivuxolimab. The receptors derive from an adult with an advanced solid tumor such as melanoma, head and neck, liver or kidney cancer.

V and J are TRBV27 and TRBJ2-5; D might be TRBD2 (5 bases). Per germline, CDR1 MNHEY and CDR2 SMNVEV (reference sequence). V shed 3 bases and J shed 2 bases, with 13 bases lying between them. The CDR3 totals 15 residues. The chain's CDR3 is CASSFGRGPQETQYF. In DNA form, the CDR3 reads TGTGCCAGCAGTTTTGGGAGAGGCCCACAAGAGACCCAGTACTTC.

The chain recombines TRBV6-1 with TRBJ2-2, with 9 positions matching TRBD1. V gave up 4 bases and J gave up 7 bases; unmatched junction bases: 10. Germline CDR1 is MNHNS and CDR2 is SASEGT. This CDR3 has 16 amino acids. The CDR3 here is CASSGGTGRRGGELFF. CDR3 coding DNA: TGTGCCAGCAGTGGCGGGACAGGGAGACGTGGCGGGGAGCTGTTTTTT.

Turning to this clone: In the same sample, other DNA sequences code for this CDR3. The rearrangement uses TRBV27 and TRBJ2-1; no clear D gene. Germline loops: CDR1 MNHEY, CDR2 SMNVEV (reference sequence). This CDR3 is built from 15 residues. The ends were cut back, 3 bases at V and 0 bases at J, with 9 bases in the middle. CDR3 sequence: CASSLGGSSYNEQFF. The CDR3 nucleotides read TGTGCCAGCAGTTTGGGTGGCAGCTCCTACAATGAGCAGTTCTTC.

This chain connects TRBV2 to TRBJ1-2; D remains unclear. The CDR3 extends over 11 amino acids. V dropped 5 bases and J dropped 4 bases, with 5 bases sitting between them. The germline CDR1 and CDR2 sequences are SNHLY and FYNNEI. In DNA form, the CDR3 reads TGTGCCAGCAGTAAGATCTATGGCTACACCTTC. The encoded protein is CASSKIYGYTF.

The genes are TRBV2 and TRBJ1-4, with D uncertain. The length of the CDR3 is 17 residues. CDR1 and CDR2 from the germline V gene are SNHLY and FYNNEI. The germline V and J ends were trimmed by 6 bases and 4 bases, with 21 bases remaining between them. CDR3 loop: CASSPTTLQNINEKLFF. The CDR3 nucleotides are TGTGCCAGCAGCCCGACTACCCTACAGAACATTAATGAAAAACTGTTTTTT.

The V gene is TRBV13, the J gene TRBJ2-5; 15 bases map to TRBD2. CDR1 PRHDT and CDR2 FYEKMQ come from the germline V gene (reference sequence). This CDR3 has 15 residues. Unmatched junction bases numbered 4, after V lost 5 bases and J lost 6 bases. CDR3 DNA sequence: TGTGCCAGCAGCCAGGGACTAGCGGGAGGACAGACCCAGTACTTC. Protein: CASSQGLAGGQTQYF.

The chain carries TRBV27 and TRBJ1-6; D may be TRBD1 (6 bases). There are 14 residues in the CDR3. The germline V gene encodes CDR1 MNHEY and CDR2 SMNVEV (reference sequence). Trimming took 6 bases from V and 8 from J, leaving 14 bases between them. The chain's CDR3 is CASRTGPAHSPLHF. CDR3 nucleotides: TGTGCCAGCAGGACAGGCCCTGCACATTCACCCCTCCACTTT.

The J gene is TRBJ2-7, the V gene TRBV4-1, with 7 bases matching TRBD2. With V trimmed by 4 bases and J by 2 bases, 8 bases remained unmatched. Germline-derived CDR1 and CDR2 are MGHRA and YSYEKL. CDR3 size: 15 residues. CDR3 amino acids: CASSPLERGTYEQYF. The CDR3, as DNA: TGCGCCAGCAGCCCGTTGGAGCGGGGAACCTACGAGCAGTACTTC.